This entry features one T cell receptor (beta chain) sequence. Germline values: CDR1 SNHLY, CDR2 FYNNEI. This CDR3 is 13 amino acids long. The trim removed 11 bases at V and 6 bases at J, leaving 9 bases unmatched. Sequenced by immunoSEQ multiplex PCR; TCRdb stores in-frame clones only, minus some. The table records 200,000 to 250,000 clones, approximately 86% of them present only once. Participants came from fewer than 25 US areas, aged about 18 to 100 years. Cohorts were assigned according to the clinical history that participants reported. It was within 2 weeks before study entry that exposed participants met a COVID-19 case. The sample originates from a study of blood T cell repertoires in COVID-19. Study-level background: T cells, B-cell-depleted T cells, or PBMCs provided the cDNA or gDNA that served as material.

Sequencing was performed on PBMCs or T cells enriched from blood (not recorded which). The TCR sequence derives from a woman aged 25-40 years who had been exposed to COVID-19. The chain links TRBV2 to TRBJ1-4, with 7 bases matching TRBD1. Written as DNA, the CDR3 is TGTGCCGCAAGACAGGGTCTTTATGAAAAACTGTTTTTT. Amino acid sequence: CAARQGLYEKLFF.